This TCR beta chain was recorded in a study of control samples from healthy donors and cancer patients. The V gene lost 3 bases and the J gene lost 0 bases, with 9 bases spanning the gap. The CDR3 length is 15 residues. Germline V CDR1 and CDR2: SGHDN, FVKESK. Clones were read by immunoSEQ multiplex PCR, and TCRdb kept only the in-frame ones, dropping some. The sample has around 100,000 clones; about 88% are singletons. The origin of this receptor is a woman aged 45 to 65 in good health. The sample consisted of blood. V and J are TRBV14 and TRBJ1-3; D perhaps matches TRBD1 (5 bases). CDR3 bases: TGTGCCAGCAGCCACCAGGGCCTCTCTGGAAACACCATATATTTT. Its protein product is CASSHQGLSGNTIYF.